The 28 T cell receptor beta chains listed next were all sequenced from one sample in a study of cytomegalovirus exposure and HLA in healthy donors. With 60 Vbeta and 13 Jbeta primers, the PCR was carried out. The repertoire was sequenced with immunoSEQ multiplex PCR; TCRdb's copy has only in-frame clones and lacks some. The repertoire has approximately 180,000 clones, under 90% of them found once; the top ten carry approximately 6.7%. Sample: PBMCs. These receptors came from a man aged 25-40 years in good health and CMV-seropositive.

In its sample, this clone was seen once. The CDR3 nucleotides read TGCAGCGTTGAAGGGGTGGACAGGAGCTCCTACGAGCAGTACTTC. Translating it yields CSVEGVDRSSYEQYF. The chain has TRBV29-1 and TRBJ2-7, with 7 bases that match TRBD1. J gave up 0 bases and V 1 base, and 6 bases lay outside the gene matches. The CDR3 length is 15 residues. Germline CDR1 and CDR2: SQVTM and ANQGSEA.

The J gene is TRBJ1-5, the V gene TRBV5-1; no clear D gene. Germline V CDR1 and CDR2: SGHRS, YFSETQ. Trimming shortened V by 0 bases and J by 4 bases, and 5 bases separated the two germline ends. The CDR3 consists of 13 residues. The CDR3 sequence is CASSLDANQPQHF. The CDR3 DNA follows: TGCGCCAGCAGCTTGGATGCGAATCAGCCCCAGCATTTT.

The chain recombines TRBV4-2 with TRBJ1-5; 8 positions agree with TRBD1. V gave up 4 bases and J gave up 4 bases; unmatched junction bases: 6. The germline CDR1 and CDR2 sequences are LGHNA and YNFKEQ. The CDR3 totals 15 residues. DNA of the CDR3: TGTGCCAGCAGCCTCCCCGGGACAGGTAATCAGCCCCAGCATTTT. Residues: CASSLPGTGNQPQHF.

This clone was detected a few times. The germline gene is not matched at one end of the junction; a read error may be the cause. The chain combines TRBV7-9 with TRBJ2-7; the match to TRBD2 covers 10 bases. The CDR3 is 17 amino acids. Germline loops: CDR1 SEHNR, CDR2 FQNEAQ (reference sequence). As DNA, the CDR3 is TGTTCCAGCAGCTTAGAGCGGGCTAGCGGGGGTCTTTACGAGCAGTACTTC. Residues: CSSSLERASGGLYEQYF.

On this clone: The junction and the germline gene differ at one end; a read error may be behind it. Here the CDR3 DNA reads TGTTCCAGCAGCAAATTGGACAGGGAGGGACAGCCCCAGCATTTT. This sequence encodes CSSSKLDREGQPQHF. This chain links TRBV7-9 with TRBJ1-5; 8 bases agree with TRBD1. Looked up from germline, CDR1 is SEHNR and CDR2 is FQNEAQ (reference sequence). CDR3 length: 15 residues. The full variable domain, its missing parts supplied by reference TRBV7-9 and TRBJ1-5, is DTGVSQNPRHKITKRGQNVTFRCDPISEHNRLYWYRQTLGQGPEFLTYFQNEAQLEKSRLLSDRFSAERPKGSFSTLEIQRTEQGDSAMYLCSSSKLDREGQPQHFGDGTRLSIL.

This clone was seen only once. This chain links TRBV30 with TRBJ1-4; D is unresolved. The ends were cut back, 5 bases at V and 1 base at J, with 14 bases in the middle. This CDR3 comprises 15 residues. Germline CDR1 reads GTSNPN; CDR2 reads SVGIG (reference sequence). The CDR3 loop reads CAWPRVWLTNEKLFF. CDR3 DNA: TGTGCCTGGCCCCGGGTCTGGTTAACTAATGAAAAACTGTTTTTT.

Turning to this clone: Other DNA sequences of this sample code for an identical CDR3. In DNA, the CDR3 is TGTGCCTGGAGTGTAGAGGCGGGAGGGAAGACAGATACGCAGTATTTT. Its protein is CAWSVEAGGKTDTQYF. J is TRBJ2-3 and V is TRBV30; 9 bases are shared with TRBD2. CDR1 and CDR2 from the germline V gene are GTSNPN and SVGIG (reference sequence). The trim removed 0 bases at V and 3 bases at J, leaving 7 bases unmatched. The CDR3 runs to 16 residues. The full variable domain, with the rest looked up from reference TRBV30 and TRBJ2-3, is SQTIHQWPATLVQPVGSPLSLECTVEGTSNPNLYWYRQAAGRGLQLLFYSVGIGQISSEVPQNLSASRPQDRQFILSSKKLLLSDSGFYLCAWSVEAGGKTDTQYFGPGTRLTVL.

This chain links TRBV27 with TRBJ2-2; 7 bases map to TRBD1. The CDR3 runs 15 residues. V shed 4 bases and J 6 bases; nucleotides not matched to a gene: 8. Germline V gene sequence: CDR1 MNHEY, CDR2 SMNVEV (reference sequence). CDR3 bases: TGTGCCAGCAGTTCCCTGACAGGGCAAGCCGGGGAGCTGTTTTTT. The encoded protein is CASSSLTGQAGELFF.

The rearrangement joins TRBV7-6 to TRBJ2-5; 8 bases are a match to TRBD2. Germline trimming cut 5 bases from V and 2 bases from J; bases unmatched to any gene: 7. Germline CDR1 is SGHVS and CDR2 is FNYEAQ. CDR3 length: 15 residues. DNA for the CDR3: TGTGCCAGCAGCGCCCAAACGGGAGGGCAAGAGACCCAGTACTTC. Its translation is CASSAQTGGQETQYF.

The chain employs TRBV9 and TRBJ2-1; 8 bases are a match to TRBD1. From germline, CDR1 is SGDLS and CDR2 YYNGEE. The CDR3 contains 16 residues. Unmatched junction bases numbered 11, after V lost 4 bases and J lost 5 bases. The CDR3 DNA is TGTGCCAGCAGCAAAGGACAGGGACCTTTCGACAATGAGCAGTTCTTC. Protein product: CASSKGQGPFDNEQFF.

The J gene is TRBJ2-3, the V gene TRBV27; a weak D match, TRBD2 (7 bases). Looked up from germline, CDR1 is MNHEY and CDR2 is SMNVEV (reference sequence). The CDR3 runs 14 residues. The V end lost 5 bases, the J end lost 6 bases, and 15 bases lay between the germline ends. The CDR3 reads CASSGGGVMDTQYF. For the CDR3, the DNA is TGTGCCAGCAGTGGCGGGGGCGTCATGGATACGCAGTATTTT.

This clone was recorded once. This chain links TRBV5-1 with TRBJ2-7, with 7 bases aligning to TRBD2. CDR1 is SGHRS, CDR2 YFSETQ, per germline. V was clipped by 1 base and J by 4 bases; unmatched bases: 5. This CDR3 comprises 14 residues. DNA for the CDR3: TGCGCCAGCAGCTTGTATGCTAGCGGATACGAGCAGTACTTC. Encoded protein: CASSLYASGYEQYF.

V gene TRBV10-2 combines with J gene TRBJ2-7, with D tentatively TRBD2 (5 bases). The CDR3 extends over 15 amino acids. Deletions cut 0 bases from V and 5 bases from J, with 14 bases between. CDR1 and CDR2 from the germline V gene are WSHSY and SAAADI. The CDR3 region is CASSESVSVSDEQYF. CDR3 coding DNA: TGCGCCAGCAGTGAGTCGGTTTCGGTTAGCGACGAGCAGTACTTC.

V is TRBV19 and J is TRBJ1-1; TRBD1 aligns across 7 bases. CDR3 length: 15 residues. V shed 5 bases and J 1 base; nucleotides not matched to a gene: 7. CDR1 and CDR2 from the germline V gene are LNHDA and SQIVND (reference sequence). The CDR3 nucleotides are TGTGCCAGTAGTCACCCAGGGGGGCCGAACACTGAAGCTTTCTTT. As protein: CASSHPGGPNTEAFF.

As DNA, the CDR3 is TGTGCCAGCAGTTACTCGCCGGCACAGCCCTACTACGAGCAGTACTTC. This sequence encodes CASSYSPAQPYYEQYF. The chain combines TRBV6-5 with TRBJ2-7; D uncertain. Germline values: CDR1 MNHEY, CDR2 SVGAGI. The CDR3 is 16 amino acids. V lost 0 bases to trimming and J lost 3 bases, with 15 bases between them.

The rearrangement links TRBV6-6 to TRBJ1-5; 11 nucleotides align to TRBD1. The V gene's germline CDR1 is MNHNY and CDR2 SVGAGI (reference sequence). There are 15 residues in the CDR3. The J segment lost 7 bases and the V segment lost 6 bases, leaving 8 bases of the junction unmatched. The CDR3 here is CASRLGQGAGQPQHF. The CDR3 DNA is TGTGCCAGCAGGCTTGGACAGGGGGCAGGGCAGCCCCAGCATTTT.

Remarks on this clone: This same CDR3 is encoded by further DNA sequences in the sample. In nucleotides, the CDR3 is TGTGCCAGCGGGACTAGCGGGACCTACGAGCAGTACTTC. It translates to CASGTSGTYEQYF. The gene calls are TRBV6-1 and TRBJ2-7; 13 bases fit TRBD2. The CDR3 is 13 residues long. CDR1 MNHNS and CDR2 SASEGT come from the germline V gene. The V segment lost 8 bases and the J segment 2 bases; nucleotides outside the gene matches: 0.

This chain connects TRBV5-1 to TRBJ2-2; 11 bases align to TRBD1. The CDR3 has 17 amino acids. CDR1 and CDR2 (germline): SGHRS, YFSETQ. With V trimmed by 3 bases and J by 7 bases, 11 bases remained unmatched. CDR3 bases: TGCGCCAGCAGCTCCGGACAGGGGGCGCGTTATAGCGGGGAGCTGTTTTTT. Translation: CASSSGQGARYSGELFF.

The chain is built from TRBV10-1 and TRBJ2-2; TRBD1 aligns across 9 bases. The CDR3 runs 17 residues. CDR1 is WNHNN and CDR2 is SYGVQD in the germline V gene (reference sequence). The V segment lost 2 bases and the J segment 5 bases; nucleotides outside the gene matches: 9. The CDR3 nucleotides are TGCGCCAGCAGTGAGCCACCGGGACAGGGTACGACCGGGGAGCTGTTTTTT. It encodes CASSEPPGQGTTGELFF.

V gene TRBV5-4 combines with J gene TRBJ1-3; 8 positions match TRBD1. Germline CDR1 is SGHNT and CDR2 is YYREEE (reference sequence). The length of the CDR3 is 15 residues. V gave up 4 bases and J gave up 0 bases; unmatched junction bases: 3. The CDR3 DNA follows: TGTGCCAGCAGCCTGGACAGGGACTCTGGAAACACCATATATTTT. Translation: CASSLDRDSGNTIYF.

The chain employs TRBV7-2 and TRBJ2-1, with 7 bases matching TRBD2. Germline values: CDR1 SGHTA, CDR2 FQGNSA. The CDR3 consists of 16 residues. Trimming at V came to 1 base and at J to 9 bases, leaving 12 bases not matched to a gene. The CDR3 spells CASSLGVRGGVLEQFF. The CDR3 DNA follows: TGTGCCAGCAGCTTAGGTGTCCGGGGAGGGGTACTTGAGCAGTTCTTC.

The chain is built from TRBV5-1 and TRBJ1-3; 12 bases line up with TRBD1. This CDR3 has 17 residues. Germline CDR1 is SGHRS and CDR2 is YFSETQ. Trimming took 5 bases from V and 1 from J; bases not matched to a gene: 7. In DNA, the CDR3 is TGCGCCAGCAGGTTAGGGACAGGGGGCGCATCTGGAAACACCATATATTTT. This translates into CASRLGTGGASGNTIYF.

This clone was seen only a few times. V gene TRBV5-5 combines with J gene TRBJ2-3; a weak D match, TRBD1 (5 bases). The V and J ends lost 1 base and 0 bases respectively, with 9 bases between them. The germline V gene encodes CDR1 SGHKS and CDR2 YYEKEE (reference sequence). The CDR3 contains 15 residues. CDR3 nucleotides: TGTGCCAGCAGCTTGATGACAGCTAGCACAGATACGCAGTATTTT. Translation: CASSLMTASTDTQYF.

The chain couples TRBV30 to TRBJ1-1; the D gene is possibly TRBD1 (5 bases). With 0 bases removed from V and 1 base from J, the gap between germline ends came to 9 bases. CDR1 is GTSNPN, CDR2 SVGIG, per germline (reference sequence). The CDR3 is 14 amino acids. CDR3 region: CAWSVLGGNTEAFF. The CDR3 nucleotides are TGTGCCTGGAGTGTACTGGGGGGGAACACTGAAGCTTTCTTT. Supplemented by reference TRBV30 and TRBJ1-1, the full variable domain reads SQTIHQWPATLVQPVGSPLSLECTVEGTSNPNLYWYRQAAGRGLQLLFYSVGIGQISSEVPQNLSASRPQDRQFILSSKKLLLSDSGFYLCAWSVLGGNTEAFFGQGTRLTVV.

The V and J genes are TRBV7-9 and TRBJ2-5, with TRBD2 matching over 8 bases. Per the germline V gene, CDR1 is SEHNR and CDR2 is FQNEAQ (reference sequence). The CDR3 spans 14 residues. Trimming cost V 4 bases and J 1 base; bases outside gene matches: 2. The CDR3 region has the DNA TGTGCCAGCAGCTATACTAGCGGCCAAGAGACCCAGTACTTC. Translation gives CASSYTSGQETQYF.

This clone was observed once. The rearrangement links TRBV12-1 to TRBJ2-3; the table names TRBD1, a call not compared with the DNA. TRBV12-1 represents a pseudogene. The CDR3 runs 16 residues. This chain's CDR3 is CASSPVRHSCTDTQYF. The CDR3 region has the DNA TGTGCCAGCAGCCCGGTTAGGCACAGCTGCACAGATACGCAGTATTTT.

This sequence joins TRBV6-1 and TRBJ2-1, with D maybe TRBD1 (5 bases). Germline values: CDR1 MNHNS, CDR2 SASEGT. Trimming removed 1 base at V and 3 bases at J, with 7 bases between. The CDR3 consists of 14 residues. As DNA, the CDR3 is TGTGCCAGCAGTGAAGACAGGAACTACAATGAGCAGTTCTTC. It encodes CASSEDRNYNEQFF.

This clone was recorded a few times. This chain uses TRBV7-8 with TRBJ1-6, with D possibly matching TRBD1 (6 bases). V lost 3 bases to trimming and J lost 9 bases, with 18 bases between them. This CDR3 spans 16 amino acids. Germline V gene lookup returns CDR1 SGHVS and CDR2 FQNEAQ. The CDR3, as DNA: TGTGCCAGCAGCTTCTCGGACAGCAGAAACCGTTCACCCCTCCACTTT. Encoded protein: CASSFSDSRNRSPLHF.